This T cell receptor beta chain was identified in a study of T cell responses to AZD1222 COVID-19 vaccine. Study-wide background: Pooled samples include second doses given at about 4 or 12 weeks.

Produced via immunoSEQ multiplex PCR; TCRdb's table is partial and in-frame only. Found here are 100,000 or so clones, around 83% of them singletons; the top ten hold more than 1.2%. For this clone: The antigen is undetermined.

Study findings and constraints: As reported, nearly half of all spike-specific TCRs target variant regions that are unmutated. Clonal diversity was possibly underestimated; the donors were predominantly white British and more often female.

The sequencing here drew on peripheral blood, taken on day 0 of AZD1222 vaccination. This TCR came from an adult in good health.

The CDR3, as DNA: TGTGCCAGCAGTGAATTTGGGGGAGGGCCCGCAGATACGCAGTATTTT. Translated: CASSEFGGGPADTQYF. The chain carries TRBV2 and TRBJ2-3; 7 bases agree with TRBD2. The CDR3 extends over 16 amino acids. Losses at the gene ends were 2 bases for V and 4 bases for J; bases not matched to a gene: 9. Looked up from germline, CDR1 is SNHLY and CDR2 is FYNNEI.